This T cell receptor (beta chain) derives from a study of cytomegalovirus exposure and HLA in healthy donors. About this clone: Its antigen is not identified.

It was with 60 Vbeta and 13 Jbeta primers that the PCR ran. Only in-frame clones appear in the TCRdb table, and some are missing; sequencing was by immunoSEQ multiplex PCR. The sample contains about 160,000 clones, about 77% of which appear only once. Findings and caveats of the study: Immune exposure was documented only through CMV serostatus.

The ends were cut back, 7 bases at V and 0 bases at J, with 18 bases in the middle. CDR3 length: 16 amino acids. CDR1 SNHLY and CDR2 FYNNEI come from the germline V gene. Material for sequencing was PBMCs. V is TRBV2 and J is TRBJ1-1; TRBD1 is a possible D gene (5 bases). This receptor was identified in a male donor in good health and CMV-seropositive. The CDR3 loop is CASTPALWTLNTEAFF. CDR3 nucleotide sequence: TGTGCCAGCACCCCTGCCCTCTGGACACTGAACACTGAAGCTTTCTTT.